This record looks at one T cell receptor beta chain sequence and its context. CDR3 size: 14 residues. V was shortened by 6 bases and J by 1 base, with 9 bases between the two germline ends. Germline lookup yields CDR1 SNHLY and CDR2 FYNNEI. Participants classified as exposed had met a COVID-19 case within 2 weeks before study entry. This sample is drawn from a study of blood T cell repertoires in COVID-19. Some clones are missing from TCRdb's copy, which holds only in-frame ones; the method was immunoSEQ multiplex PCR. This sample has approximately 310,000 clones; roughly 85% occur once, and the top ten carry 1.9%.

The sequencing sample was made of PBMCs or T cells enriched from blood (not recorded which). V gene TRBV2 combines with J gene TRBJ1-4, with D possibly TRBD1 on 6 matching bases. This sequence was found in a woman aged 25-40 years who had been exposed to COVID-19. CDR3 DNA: TGTGCCAGCAGAGACAGGAAAACTAATGAAAAACTGTTTTTT. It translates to CASRDRKTNEKLFF. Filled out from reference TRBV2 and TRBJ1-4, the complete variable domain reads EPEVTQTPSHQVTQMGQEVILRCVPISNHLYFYWYRQILGQKVEFLVSFYNNEISEKSEIFDDQFSVERPDGSNFTLKIRSTKLEDSAMYFCASRDRKTNEKLFFGSGTQLSVL.